The T cell receptor beta chain described here comes from a study of T cells after yellow fever vaccination. This clonotype was counted between two and nine times. Its antigen is as yet unknown. Each CDR3 protein gets one entry after TCRdb re-called the 5' RACE reads with MiXCR. The sample shows about 550,000 distinct CDR3 sequences, 15% to 20% of them seen only once. The V gene lost 5 bases and the J gene lost 5 bases, with 12 bases spanning the gap. This CDR3 is built from 13 residues. Germline V gives CDR1 SGHTA, CDR2 FQGNSA. General study findings and limits: Abundant bulk-population clonotypes could contaminate the FACS-sorted repertoires. The study re-detected most primary-vaccination clones after the booster (nearly 97% CD4, around 90% CD8).

The chain is built from TRBV7-2 and TRBJ2-5; no clear D. The sample was PBMCs, taken 15 days after the yellow fever booster vaccination. This receptor was taken from a man aged 25 to 45 who received the YFV17D yellow fever vaccine. This CDR3 reads CASSVRSAETQYF. As DNA, the CDR3 is TGTGCCAGCAGCGTAAGAAGTGCGGAGACCCAGTACTTC.